Described below is a single T cell receptor (beta chain) sequence and its context. Its target is not known. The CDR3 runs 16 residues. Germline V gene lookup returns CDR1 MNHNY and CDR2 SVGAGI (reference sequence). Trimming removed 6 bases from V and 3 bases from J; junction bases left unmatched: 7. Repertoires were generated with immunoSEQ multiplex PCR, while TCRdb's copy carries only in-frame clones and drops some. The sample shows some 630,000 clones, 72% of them seen only once. This sample was taken from a study of shared clonotypes between healthy human individuals. Study-wide results and caveats: Generally, naive subsets came out with larger estimated richness than memory subsets. All-four-donor shared clonotypes had higher generation probabilities than non-shared clonotypes did. Few donors restricted represented genetic and exposure-history diversity.

The donors, all of them Caucasian adults, lived in Nashville, Tennessee. This receptor was taken from a woman aged 25 to 45 in good health. J is TRBJ2-1 and V is TRBV6-6, with TRBD2 matching over 11 bases. Specimen: memory CD4+ T cells sorted from blood. Subset reported: CD45RA-negative fraction. The CDR3 DNA follows: TGTGCCAGCAGCCCCGGGACTAGCGGATTCTACAATGAGCAGTTCTTC. This gives the protein CASSPGTSGFYNEQFF.